This T cell receptor (beta chain) was identified during a study of cytomegalovirus exposure and HLA in healthy donors. Study summary: Among approximately 390 genotyped donors, around 80% fell in the Caucasian-associated ancestry cluster. Study-level results: It emerged from a later analysis that several of the most significant clusters appeared to be linked to common viral pathogens. In an earlier analysis, about 87% or about 30%: the productive usage of most TCR beta V segments. While the bulk of TCR sequences proved rare, some public TCRs turned up in many donors.

The primer mix had 60 Vbeta and 13 Jbeta primers. Sequencing used immunoSEQ multiplex PCR; TCRdb keeps in-frame clones, though not all of them. Here the sample spans around 170,000 clones, 75% to 90% being singletons. In regard to this clone: No antigen is known for it.

The specimen sequenced was PBMCs. The origin of this receptor is a man aged 40-49 years in good health and CMV-seropositive.

CDR3 DNA: TGTGCCAGCAGCAACACGGGAGTCTCCGCCGAGCAGTACTTC. This codes for CASSNTGVSAEQYF. The rearrangement joins TRBV7-9 to TRBJ2-7; tentative D call: TRBD2 (6 bases). The V end was cut by 5 bases, the J end by 6 bases, with 17 bases between. From germline, CDR1 is SEHNR and CDR2 FQNEAQ (reference sequence). This CDR3 has 14 residues.